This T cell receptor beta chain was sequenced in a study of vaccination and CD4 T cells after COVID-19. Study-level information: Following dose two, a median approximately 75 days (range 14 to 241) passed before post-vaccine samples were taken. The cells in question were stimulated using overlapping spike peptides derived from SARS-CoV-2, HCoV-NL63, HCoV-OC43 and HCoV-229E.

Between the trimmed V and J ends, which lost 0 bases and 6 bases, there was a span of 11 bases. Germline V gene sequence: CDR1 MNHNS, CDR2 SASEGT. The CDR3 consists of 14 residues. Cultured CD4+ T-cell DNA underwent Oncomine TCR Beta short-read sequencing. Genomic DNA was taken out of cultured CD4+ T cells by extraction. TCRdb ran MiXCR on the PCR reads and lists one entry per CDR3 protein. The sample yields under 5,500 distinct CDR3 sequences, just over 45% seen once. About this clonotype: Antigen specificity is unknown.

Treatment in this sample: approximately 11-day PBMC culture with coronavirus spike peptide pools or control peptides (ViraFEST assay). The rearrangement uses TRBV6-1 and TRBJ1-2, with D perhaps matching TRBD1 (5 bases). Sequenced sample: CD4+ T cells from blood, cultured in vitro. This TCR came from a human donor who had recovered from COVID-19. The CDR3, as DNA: TGTGCCAGCAGTGAAGCCTCAGGGATAAATGGCTACACCTTC. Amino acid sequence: CASSEASGINGYTF.